This note documents a single T cell receptor (beta chain) sequence. No antigen is known for it. Method: immunoSEQ multiplex PCR; TCRdb's copy keeps in-frame clones and lacks some. The repertoire has under 60,000 clones, approximately 89% of them found once; the top ten carry about 5.4%. The CDR3 totals 12 residues. The J segment lost 9 bases and the V segment lost 4 bases, leaving 7 bases of the junction unmatched. Germline loops: CDR1 SGHNT, CDR2 YYREEE (reference sequence). This sample was taken from a study of T cell responses to AZD1222 COVID-19 vaccine. Findings and caveats of the study: The reported proportion of spike-specific TCRs targeting unmutated variant regions was nearly half. Elevations in Spike-specific TCR breadth and depth followed administration of two AZD1222 doses. The repertoires were collected only after the peak T cell response.

The receptor's source is an adult who received the AZD1222 COVID-19 vaccine. The chain links TRBV5-4 to TRBJ2-7; 7 bases match TRBD1. Sequencing was performed on peripheral blood, taken 28 days after the second AZD1222 dose. The CDR3 bases are TGTGCCAGCAGCGGGAGACAGGGAAGGCAGTACTTC. Amino acid sequence: CASSGRQGRQYF.